This T cell receptor (beta chain) was documented in a study of PD-L1 blockade in urothelial cancer. Study details: The study recovered a median of around 130,000 T cells per blood sample.

Clones were read by immunoSEQ multiplex PCR, and TCRdb kept only the in-frame ones, dropping some. This table holds about 87,000 clones, about four fifths found once. Time point denoted: pretreatment peripheral blood. Anywhere from 1 to 8 samples came from each patient, spanning pretreatment and on-treatment. Source: PBMCs, taken around atezolizumab (anti-PD-L1) treatment. The TCR sequence derives from a man aged 55 to 69 with urothelial cancer.

The chain's CDR3 is CASSLLEGGGDTQYF. The DNA of the CDR3 is TGCGCCAGCAGCTTGCTAGAAGGGGGGGGAGATACGCAGTATTTT. This chain links TRBV5-1 with TRBJ2-3; a possible D gene is TRBD2 (7 bases). The CDR3 extends over 15 amino acids. CDR1 is SGHRS and CDR2 is YFSETQ in the germline V gene. Trimming took off 1 base at V and 5 bases at J, with 14 bases between the two ends.